This note documents a single TCR beta chain sequence. Its antigen is unidentified. This CDR3 contains 18 residues. Trimming left V 1 base short and J 0 bases short, with 13 bases between. Germline assignment: CDR1 LGHNA and CDR2 YNFKEQ. This sample is part of a study of cytomegalovirus exposure and HLA in healthy donors. Study findings and constraints: In vitro experiments confirmed that a few CMV-associated chains were specific for CMV antigens. Listed as cytomegalovirus-associated were 164 TCR beta chains.

Generated by immunoSEQ multiplex PCR, the TCRdb table keeps only in-frame clones and is missing some. Of around 63,000 clones in the sample, about 96% were seen once. Sequencing used PBMCs. The receptor's source is a young woman in good health and CMV-seronegative. The J gene is TRBJ2-6, the V gene TRBV4-2; D uncertain. For the CDR3, the DNA is TGTGCCAGCAGCCAAGCTCTCGCACGGAGCTCTGGGGCCAACGTCCTGACTTTC. Translation: CASSQALARSSGANVLTF.